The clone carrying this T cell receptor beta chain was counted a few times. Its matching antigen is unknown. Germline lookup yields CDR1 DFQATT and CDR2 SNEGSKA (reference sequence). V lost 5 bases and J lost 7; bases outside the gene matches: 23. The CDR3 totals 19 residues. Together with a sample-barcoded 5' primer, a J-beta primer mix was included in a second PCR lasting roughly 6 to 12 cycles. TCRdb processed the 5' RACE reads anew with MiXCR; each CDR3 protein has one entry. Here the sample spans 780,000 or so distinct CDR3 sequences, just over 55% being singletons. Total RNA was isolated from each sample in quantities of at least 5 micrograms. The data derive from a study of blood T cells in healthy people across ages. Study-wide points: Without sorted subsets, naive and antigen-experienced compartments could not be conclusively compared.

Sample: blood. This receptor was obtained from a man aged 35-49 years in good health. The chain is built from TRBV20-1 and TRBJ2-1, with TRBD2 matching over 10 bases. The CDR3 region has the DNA TGCAGTGCTCCTCTAATGGGGCGTAGCGGGGGGAGTAATTTGAATGAGCAGTTCTTC. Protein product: CSAPLMGRSGGSNLNEQFF.